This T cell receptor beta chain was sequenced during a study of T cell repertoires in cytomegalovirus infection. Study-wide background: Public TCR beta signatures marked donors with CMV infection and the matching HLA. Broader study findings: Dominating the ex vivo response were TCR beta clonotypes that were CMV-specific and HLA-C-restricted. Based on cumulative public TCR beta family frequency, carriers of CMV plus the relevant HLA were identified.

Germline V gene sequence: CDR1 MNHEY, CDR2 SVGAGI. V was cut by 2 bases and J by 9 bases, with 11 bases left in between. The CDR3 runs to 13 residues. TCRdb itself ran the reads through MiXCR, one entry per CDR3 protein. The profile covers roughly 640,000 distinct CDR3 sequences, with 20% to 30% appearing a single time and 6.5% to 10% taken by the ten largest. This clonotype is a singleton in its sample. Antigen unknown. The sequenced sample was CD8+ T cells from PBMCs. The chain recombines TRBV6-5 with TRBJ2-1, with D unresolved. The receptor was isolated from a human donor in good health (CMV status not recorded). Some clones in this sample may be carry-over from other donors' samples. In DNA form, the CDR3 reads TGTGCCAGCAGTTACCAGGCCCTTAGTGAGCAGTTCTTC. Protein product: CASSYQALSEQFF.